The text below deals with one T cell receptor beta chain. The assay was immunoSEQ multiplex PCR, and TCRdb's table has in-frame clones only and misses some. The sample includes about 390,000 clones, roughly 86% of them seen just once. V lost 6 bases to trimming and J lost 4 bases, with 7 bases between them. CDR1 MNHEY and CDR2 SVGAGI come from the germline V gene. CDR3 size: 11 residues. These data belong to a study of blood T cell repertoires in COVID-19. V is TRBV6-5 and J is TRBJ2-7; D unresolved. The receptor was isolated from a woman between 55 and 75 years old with COVID-19, enrolled during active disease. The source material was peripheral blood. CDR3 coding DNA: TGTGCCAGCAGGGAGACGTACGAGCAGTACTTC. Amino acids: CASRETYEQYF.